What follows are 6 T cell receptor beta chains derived from one specimen sequenced in a study of blood T cell repertoires in COVID-19 (dated by TCRdb to about 2020). The library was made by the immunoSEQ multiplex PCR assay. Held by TCRdb, this immuneACCESS table contains in-frame sequences only and omits some clones. Under half of the omission traces to an unresolved V gene where checked; the cause of the rest is unknown. The sample includes approximately 75,000 clones, with approximately 79% observed a single time. The ten biggest clones cover 2.6% of the sample. Sequenced input: peripheral blood. Receptors originate from a human donor with acute or convalescent COVID-19. The donor label of this sample is uncertain.

This clone occurred a few times. V gene TRBV30 combines with J gene TRBJ1-1; D is unresolved. This CDR3 region has 12 residues. The V end was cut by 1 base, the J end by 6 bases, with 9 bases between. Germline CDR1 GTSNPN, CDR2 SVGIG (reference sequence). CDR3 residues: CAWSARVSEAFF. CDR3 sequence (DNA): TGTGCCTGGAGTGCGAGGGTATCTGAAGCTTTCTTT.

This sequence joins TRBV7-2 and TRBJ1-5; 10 bases match TRBD1. The CDR3 extends over 15 amino acids. CDR1 SGHTA and CDR2 FQGNSA come from the germline V gene. V was clipped by 5 bases and J by 7 bases; unmatched bases: 8. The CDR3 region is CASSGDRGRQQPQHF. CDR3 coding DNA: TGTGCCAGCAGCGGGGACAGGGGAAGACAACAGCCCCAGCATTTT.

The V gene is TRBV7-3, the J gene TRBJ1-1; D is undetermined. The CDR3 consists of 15 residues. Trimming left V 5 bases short and J 4 bases short, with 17 bases between. Germline CDR1 and CDR2: SGHTA and FQGTGA. CDR3 region: CASSPSTEGSTEAFF. CDR3 in DNA: TGTGCCAGCAGCCCGTCGACTGAGGGAAGCACTGAAGCTTTCTTT.

The chain has TRBV15 and TRBJ1-1, with TRBD1 identical over 7 bases. V shed 0 bases, J shed 0 bases, and the junction held 4 bases outside the gene matches. There are 16 residues in the CDR3. Germline values: CDR1 LNHNV, CDR2 YYDKDF (reference sequence). CDR3 sequence: CATSRETGSMNTEAFF. The CDR3 DNA sequence: TGTGCCACCAGCAGAGAGACAGGGTCTATGAACACTGAAGCTTTCTTT.

The V gene is TRBV5-1, the J gene TRBJ2-7, with D perhaps TRBD1 (7 bases). Per the germline V gene, CDR1 is SGHRS and CDR2 is YFSETQ. With 5 bases removed from V and 6 bases from J, the gap between germline ends came to 21 bases. This CDR3 spans 15 amino acids. CDR3 protein: CASSVRGDPYAEQYV. CDR3 nucleotides: TGCGCCAGCAGTGTCAGGGGGGACCCCTACGCCGAGCAGTACGTC.

This chain uses TRBV5-4 with TRBJ2-2; 9 bases agree with TRBD2. The junction had 5 bases not matched to a gene; V was cut back by 1 base and J by 7 bases. The CDR3 consists of 15 residues. The V gene's germline CDR1 is SGHNT and CDR2 YYREEE (reference sequence). The CDR3 region is CASSLPGLAGGELFF. As DNA, the CDR3 is TGTGCCAGCAGCTTGCCGGGACTAGCCGGCGGGGAGCTGTTTTTT.